The 15 T cell receptor beta chains reported below all come from one sample, sequenced in a study of T cells in Graves' hyperthyroidism and ophthalmopathy. Template material for amplifying TCR beta CDR3 regions consisted of RNA transcripts. The TCR CDR3 was amplified in a first-round RT-PCR using the HTBI primer set. In TCRdb, the multiplex PCR reads were re-called with MiXCR into one record per CDR3 protein. The sample comprises hundreds of thousands of distinct CDR3 sequences, less than 20% of which are singletons, and roughly 7.4% rests with the top ten. The sequenced material came from blood. These receptors all stem from a woman aged 18-30 years with Graves' hyperthyroidism.

Ten or more counts support this clonotype. The chain recombines TRBV28 with TRBJ1-4, with D hard to call. The CDR3 runs to 15 residues. V lost 6 bases and J 4 bases, leaving 15 bases between the germline ends. CDR1 is MDHEN and CDR2 is SYDVKM in the germline V gene. Written as DNA, the CDR3 is TGTGCCAGCAGAACTCTATGGGGATTTAATGAAAAACTGTTTTTT. Protein sequence: CASRTLWGFNEKLFF.

This clonotype came up a few times. The chain links TRBV6-1 to TRBJ2-7; D not certain. The V gene's germline CDR1 is MNHNS and CDR2 SASEGT. The CDR3 has 12 residues. Between the trimmed V and J ends, which lost 6 bases and 3 bases, there was a span of 9 bases. The CDR3 reads CASSHPGYEQYF. The CDR3 DNA reads as TGTGCCAGCAGCCATCCGGGCTACGAGCAGTACTTC.

This clonotype was observed many times. This chain connects TRBV27 to TRBJ2-7; 10 bases match TRBD1. V lost 8 bases, J lost 5 bases, and 3 bases stayed unmatched. The CDR3 totals 12 residues. The V gene's germline CDR1 is MNHEY and CDR2 SMNVEV (reference sequence). In DNA form, the CDR3 reads TGTGCCAGCGGACAGGGGGGCAACGAGCAGTACTTC. Its translation is CASGQGGNEQYF.

The chain links TRBV11-3 to TRBJ2-1, with 11 bases identical to TRBD1. The V gene end was trimmed by 1 base and the J gene end by 4 bases; junction bases not matched to a gene: 9. CDR3 size: 18 residues. From germline, CDR1 is SGHNT and CDR2 YENEEA. CDR3: CASSLVVTGTGGYNEQFF. The DNA of the CDR3 is TGTGCCAGCAGCTTAGTTGTAACCGGGACAGGGGGATACAATGAGCAGTTCTTC.

This clonotype appeared many times. The junction departs from germline at one end; a sequencing error may be responsible. The gene calls are TRBV5-6 and TRBJ2-7, with 8 bases lining up with TRBD1. This CDR3 comprises 16 residues. Germline loops: CDR1 SGHDT, CDR2 YYEEEE. This chain's CDR3 is CASSRAWAGGSDEQYF. The CDR3 region has the DNA TGTGCCAGCAGCCGTGCTTGGGCAGGGGGCTCCGACGAGCAGTACTTC.

This clonotype has at least ten counts. V and J are TRBV7-3 and TRBJ2-3; D perhaps matches TRBD1 (6 bases). V gave up 0 bases and J gave up 5 bases, with 9 bases separating them. CDR1 and CDR2 from the germline V gene are SGHTA and FQGTGA. The CDR3 is 14 residues long. The DNA for the CDR3 is TGTGCCAGCAGCTTAACGGGGGCCATAGATACGCAGTATTTT. The encoded protein is CASSLTGAIDTQYF.

The sample holds many counts of this clonotype. The chain recombines TRBV5-1 with TRBJ1-4; D is unclear. CDR1 and CDR2 from the germline V gene are SGHRS and YFSETQ. CDR3 length: 15 amino acids. V lost 2 bases and J lost 2, with 10 bases in between. The CDR3 is CASSFGRSTNEKLFF. The CDR3, as DNA: TGCGCCAGCAGCTTTGGCCGGAGCACTAATGAAAAACTGTTTTTT.

This clonotype was picked up many times. V gene TRBV11-2 combines with J gene TRBJ2-1; 7 nucleotides line up with TRBD1. Germline-derived CDR1 and CDR2 are SGHAT and FQNNGV. CDR3 length: 14 amino acids. J was trimmed by 7 bases and V by 1 base; bases with no gene match: 4. CDR3 in DNA: TGTGCCAGCAGCTTAGTTGTACAGGGGAATGAGCAGTTCTTC. It encodes CASSLVVQGNEQFF.

There are many counts of this clonotype. The V gene is TRBV7-9, the J gene TRBJ2-5, with D possibly matching TRBD2 (6 bases). CDR1 is SEHNR and CDR2 is FQNEAQ in the germline V gene (reference sequence). V lost 3 bases to trimming and J lost 4 bases, with 15 bases between them. This CDR3 has 15 amino acids. The CDR3 here is CASSFGLYAVETQYF. The CDR3 DNA reads as TGTGCCAGCAGCTTCGGACTATACGCGGTAGAGACCCAGTACTTC.

This clonotype was counted ten times or more. This chain joins TRBV2 and TRBJ2-3, with D possibly being TRBD2 (7 bases). The CDR3 has 14 residues. The germline V gene has CDR1 SNHLY and CDR2 FYNNEI. V lost 9 bases, J lost 2 bases, and 15 bases lay in between. The CDR3 DNA is TGTGCCAGTAGGTCGGGGGGCCCCACAGATACGCAGTATTTT. Translated, it gives CASRSGGPTDTQYF.

This clonotype was counted many times. Germline and junction disagree at one end, which may indicate a read error. The V and J genes are TRBV4-1 and TRBJ2-1, with TRBD2 identical over 9 bases. The CDR3 totals 16 residues. CDR1 is MGHRA, CDR2 YSYEKL, per germline. CDR3 bases: TGTGCCAGCAGCCAAGATGCTAGCGGGATCTACAATGAGCAGTTCTTC. This encodes CASSQDASGIYNEQFF.

This clonotype was seen repeatedly, ten times or more. V is TRBV6-2 or TRBV6-3 and J is TRBJ2-1, with unresolved D. The CDR3 is made up of 11 amino acids. Trimming took off 6 bases at V and 12 bases at J, with 12 bases between the two ends. Germline CDR1 is MNHEY and CDR2 is SVGEGT. As DNA, the CDR3 is TGTGCCAGCAGCCCGCCCATTGGGCAGTTCTTC. It specifies CASSPPIGQFF.

This clonotype was recorded a few times. V is TRBV4-2 and J is TRBJ1-3; 7 bases match TRBD1. Germline trimming cut 4 bases from V and 0 bases from J; bases unmatched to any gene: 6. The CDR3 has 16 residues. Germline assignment: CDR1 LGHNA and CDR2 YNFKEQ. The chain's CDR3 is CASSPPGQLSGNTIYF. The CDR3 bases are TGTGCCAGCAGCCCCCCGGGACAGCTCTCTGGAAACACCATATATTTT.

The J gene is TRBJ2-6, the V gene TRBV5-5; TRBD1 matches at 7 bases. After removal of 4 bases from V and 0 bases from J, the junction contained 7 bases not matched to a gene. Looked up from germline, CDR1 is SGHKS and CDR2 is YYEKEE (reference sequence). This CDR3 has 17 residues. CDR3 protein: CASSTRQGNSGANVLTF. The CDR3 region has the DNA TGTGCCAGCAGCACACGACAGGGTAACTCTGGGGCCAACGTCCTGACTTTC.

The chain couples TRBV20-1 to TRBJ1-2, with a possible D match to TRBD1 (5 bases). V lost 6 bases and J 0 bases, leaving 23 bases between the germline ends. CDR1 and CDR2 (germline): DFQATT, SNEGSKA (reference sequence). The CDR3 loop spans 17 amino acids. The CDR3, as DNA: TGCAGTGCCAGCAGCCAGTACCAGGGAACCCCTAACTATGGCTACACCTTC. Translated, it gives CSASSQYQGTPNYGYTF.